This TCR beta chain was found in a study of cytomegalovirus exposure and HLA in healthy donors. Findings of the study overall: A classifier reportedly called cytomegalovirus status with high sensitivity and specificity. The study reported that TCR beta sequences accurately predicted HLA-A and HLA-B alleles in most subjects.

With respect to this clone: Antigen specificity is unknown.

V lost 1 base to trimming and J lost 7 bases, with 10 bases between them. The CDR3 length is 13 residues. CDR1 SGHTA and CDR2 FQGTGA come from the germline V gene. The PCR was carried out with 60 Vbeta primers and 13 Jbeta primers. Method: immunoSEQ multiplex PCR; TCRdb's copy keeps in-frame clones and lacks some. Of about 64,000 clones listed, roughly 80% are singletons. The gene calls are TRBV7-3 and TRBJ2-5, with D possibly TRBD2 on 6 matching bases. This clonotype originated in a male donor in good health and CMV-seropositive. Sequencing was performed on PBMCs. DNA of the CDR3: TGTGCCAGCAGCTTAAATGGGGGGTCGACCCAGTACTTC. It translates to CASSLNGGSTQYF.